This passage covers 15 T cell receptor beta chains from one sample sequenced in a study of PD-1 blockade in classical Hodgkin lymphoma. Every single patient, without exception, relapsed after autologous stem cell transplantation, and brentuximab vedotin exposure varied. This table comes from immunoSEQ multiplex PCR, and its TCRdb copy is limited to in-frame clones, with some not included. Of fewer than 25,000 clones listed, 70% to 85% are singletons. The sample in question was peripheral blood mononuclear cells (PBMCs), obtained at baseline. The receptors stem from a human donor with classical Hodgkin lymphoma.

For the CDR3, the DNA is TGTGCCAGCAGCTTAATAAGACCGTACGAGCAGTACTTC. Its translation is CASSLIRPYEQYF. V usage is TRBV11-2 and J usage is TRBJ2-7; D gene ambiguous. CDR3 length: 13 amino acids. The ends were cut back, 2 bases at V and 4 bases at J, with 9 bases in the middle. The germline gives CDR1 SGHAT, CDR2 FQNNGV.

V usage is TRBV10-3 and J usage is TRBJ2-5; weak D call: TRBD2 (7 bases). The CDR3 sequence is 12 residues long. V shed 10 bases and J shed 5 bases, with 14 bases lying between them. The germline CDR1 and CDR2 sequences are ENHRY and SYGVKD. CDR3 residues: CASARGGETQYF. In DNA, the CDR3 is TGTGCCAGCGCGAGGGGGGGGGAGACCCAGTACTTC.

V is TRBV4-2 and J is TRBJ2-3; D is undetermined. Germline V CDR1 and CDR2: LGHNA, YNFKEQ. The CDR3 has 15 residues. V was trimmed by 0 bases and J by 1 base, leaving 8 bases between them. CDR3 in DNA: TGTGCCAGCAGCCAAGACCCCGTGGGCACAGATACGCAGTATTTT. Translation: CASSQDPVGTDTQYF.

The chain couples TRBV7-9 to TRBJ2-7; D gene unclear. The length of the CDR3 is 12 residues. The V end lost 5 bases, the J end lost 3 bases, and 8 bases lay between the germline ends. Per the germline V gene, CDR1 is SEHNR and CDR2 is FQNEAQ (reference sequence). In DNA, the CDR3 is TGTGCCAGCAGCGCGTGGGGCTACGAGCAGTACTTC. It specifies CASSAWGYEQYF.

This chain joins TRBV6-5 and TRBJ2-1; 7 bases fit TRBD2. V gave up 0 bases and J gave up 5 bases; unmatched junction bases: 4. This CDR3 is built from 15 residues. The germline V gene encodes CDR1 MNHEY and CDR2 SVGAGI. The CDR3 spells CASSYSGLPNNEQFF. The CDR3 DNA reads TGTGCCAGCAGTTACTCGGGACTACCAAACAATGAGCAGTTCTTC.

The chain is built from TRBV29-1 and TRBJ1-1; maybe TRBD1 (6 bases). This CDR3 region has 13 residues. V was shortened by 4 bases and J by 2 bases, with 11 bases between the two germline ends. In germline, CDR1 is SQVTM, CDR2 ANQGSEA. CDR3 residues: CSVGRTENTEAFF. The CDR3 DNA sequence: TGCAGCGTTGGGCGGACAGAAAACACTGAAGCTTTCTTT. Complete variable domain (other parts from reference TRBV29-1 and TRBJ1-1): SAVISQKPSRDICQRGTSLTIQCQVDSQVTMMFWYRQQPGQSLTLIATANQGSEATYESGFVIDKFPISRPNLTFSTLTVSNMSPEDSSIYLCSVGRTENTEAFFGQGTRLTVV.

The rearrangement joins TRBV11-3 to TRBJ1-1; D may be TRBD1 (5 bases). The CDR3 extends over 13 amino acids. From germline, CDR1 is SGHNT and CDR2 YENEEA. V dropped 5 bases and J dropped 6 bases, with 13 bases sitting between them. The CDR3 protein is CASSLIPGAEAFF. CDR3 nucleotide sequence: TGTGCCAGCAGCCTAATACCGGGGGCTGAAGCTTTCTTT.

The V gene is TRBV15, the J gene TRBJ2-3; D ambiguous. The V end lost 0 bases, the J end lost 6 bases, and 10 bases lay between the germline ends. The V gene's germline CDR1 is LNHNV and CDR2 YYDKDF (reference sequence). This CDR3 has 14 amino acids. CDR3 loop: CATSRDPLSDTQYF. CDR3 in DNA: TGTGCCACCAGCAGAGATCCGCTAAGCGATACGCAGTATTTT.

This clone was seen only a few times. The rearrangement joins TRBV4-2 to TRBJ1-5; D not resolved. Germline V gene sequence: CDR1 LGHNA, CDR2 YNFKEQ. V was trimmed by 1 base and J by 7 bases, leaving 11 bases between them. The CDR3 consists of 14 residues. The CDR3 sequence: CASSQGSKAQPQHF. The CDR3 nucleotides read TGTGCCAGCAGCCAAGGCAGCAAGGCCCAGCCCCAGCATTTT.

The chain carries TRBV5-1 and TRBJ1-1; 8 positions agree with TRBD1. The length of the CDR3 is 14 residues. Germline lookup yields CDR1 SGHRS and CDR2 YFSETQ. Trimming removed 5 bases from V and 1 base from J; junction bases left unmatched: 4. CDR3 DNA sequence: TGCGCCAGCAGTTTTGGGACAGGGAACACTGAAGCTTTCTTT. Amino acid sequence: CASSFGTGNTEAFF.

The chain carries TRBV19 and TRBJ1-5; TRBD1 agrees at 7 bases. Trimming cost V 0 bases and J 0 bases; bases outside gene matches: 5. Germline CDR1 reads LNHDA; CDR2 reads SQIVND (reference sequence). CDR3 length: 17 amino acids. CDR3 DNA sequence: TGTGCCAGTAGTATAGAGGGGACAGTTTATAGCAATCAGCCCCAGCATTTT. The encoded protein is CASSIEGTVYSNQPQHF.

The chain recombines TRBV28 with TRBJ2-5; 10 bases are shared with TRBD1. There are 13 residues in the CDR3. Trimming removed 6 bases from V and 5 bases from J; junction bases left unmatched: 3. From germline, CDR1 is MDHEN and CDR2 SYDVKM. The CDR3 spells CASRGTGVETQYF. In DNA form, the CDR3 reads TGTGCCAGCAGGGGGACAGGGGTTGAGACCCAGTACTTC.

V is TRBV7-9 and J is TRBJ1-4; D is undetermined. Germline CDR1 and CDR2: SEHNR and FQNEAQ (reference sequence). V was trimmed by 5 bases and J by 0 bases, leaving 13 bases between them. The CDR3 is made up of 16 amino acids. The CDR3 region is CASSSTFGATNEKLFF. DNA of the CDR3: TGTGCCAGCAGCAGTACCTTTGGAGCAACTAATGAAAAACTGTTTTTT. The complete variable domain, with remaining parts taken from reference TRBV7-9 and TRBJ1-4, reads DTGVSQNPRHKITKRGQNVTFRCDPISEHNRLYWYRQTLGQGPEFLTYFQNEAQLEKSRLLSDRFSAERPKGSFSTLEIQRTEQGDSAMYLCASSSTFGATNEKLFFGSGTQLSVL.

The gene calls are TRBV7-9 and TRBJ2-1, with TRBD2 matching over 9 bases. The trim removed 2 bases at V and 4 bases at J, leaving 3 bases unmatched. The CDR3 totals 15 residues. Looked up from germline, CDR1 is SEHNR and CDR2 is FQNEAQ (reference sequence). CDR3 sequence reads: CASSLLAGYYNEQFF. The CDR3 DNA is TGTGCCAGCAGCTTACTAGCGGGGTATTACAATGAGCAGTTCTTC.

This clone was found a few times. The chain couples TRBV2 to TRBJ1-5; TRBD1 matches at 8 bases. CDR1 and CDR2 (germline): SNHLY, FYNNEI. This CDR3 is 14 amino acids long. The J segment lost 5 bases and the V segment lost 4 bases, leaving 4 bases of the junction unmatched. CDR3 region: CASSAGQGHQPQHF. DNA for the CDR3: TGTGCCAGCAGTGCCGGACAGGGTCATCAGCCCCAGCATTTT. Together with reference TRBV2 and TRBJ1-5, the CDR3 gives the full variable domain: EPEVTQTPSHQVTQMGQEVILRCVPISNHLYFYWYRQILGQKVEFLVSFYNNEISEKSEIFDDQFSVERPDGSNFTLKIRSTKLEDSAMYFCASSAGQGHQPQHFGDGTRLSIL.